Below, 16 T cell receptor beta chains from the same sample are listed, as sequenced in a study of T cells in Graves' hyperthyroidism and ophthalmopathy. RNA transcripts provided the source from which TCR beta CDR3 regions were amplified. In the first-round RT-PCR of the TCR CDR3, the HTBI primer set was used. Each CDR3 protein is one row after TCRdb ran MiXCR on the multiplex PCR reads. The data show about 560,000 distinct CDR3 sequences, with approximately 15% seen just once and about 17% held by the top ten. The sequenced material came from blood. The receptors come from a woman under 30 with Graves' hyperthyroidism.

This clonotype was counted a few times. The genes are TRBV5-1 and TRBJ2-3; 13 nucleotides line up with TRBD2. This CDR3 region has 14 residues. The germline V gene encodes CDR1 SGHRS and CDR2 YFSETQ. Losses at the gene ends were 8 bases for V and 5 bases for J; bases not matched to a gene: 5. CDR3 sequence reads: CASGTSGEEDTQYF. Written as DNA, the CDR3 is TGCGCCAGTGGGACTAGCGGGGAGGAAGATACGCAGTATTTT.

This clonotype occurred a few times. For the CDR3, the DNA is TGTGCCAGCAGCCTCCGAGCGGGACTGACATACGAGCAGTACTTC. Translation: CASSLRAGLTYEQYF. The chain couples TRBV3-1 to TRBJ2-7; 7 bases map to TRBD2. Trimming took 4 bases from V and 4 from J; bases not matched to a gene: 10. Germline CDR1 reads LGHDT; CDR2 reads YNNKEL (reference sequence). The CDR3 contains 15 residues.

The chain has TRBV10-3 and TRBJ1-2; D not resolved. The CDR3 is made up of 14 amino acids. Germline CDR1 is ENHRY and CDR2 is SYGVKD. Trimming removed 2 bases at V and 5 bases at J, with 12 bases between. CDR3 residues: CAISEGRGRYGYTF. For the CDR3, the DNA is TGTGCCATCAGTGAGGGGAGAGGCCGGTATGGCTACACCTTC.

This clonotype was detected ten times or more. The rearrangement uses TRBV27 and TRBJ2-1, with 9 bases fitting TRBD2. The germline CDR1 and CDR2 sequences are MNHEY and SMNVEV (reference sequence). This CDR3 region has 14 residues. Trimming took 6 bases from V and 7 from J; bases not matched to a gene: 7. The CDR3 spells CASRVSGRGNEQFF. For the CDR3, the DNA is TGTGCCAGCAGAGTTAGCGGGAGAGGTAATGAGCAGTTCTTC.

This clonotype was seen at least ten times. The chain couples TRBV11-3 to TRBJ2-3; possibly TRBD2 for D (6 bases). V was trimmed by 1 base and J by 6 bases, leaving 11 bases between them. Germline values: CDR1 SGHNT, CDR2 YENEEA. This CDR3 comprises 14 residues. The CDR3 region has the DNA TGTGCCAGCAGCTTAGCCGGGAGTGAGGATACGCAGTATTTT. This sequence encodes CASSLAGSEDTQYF.

This clonotype was found many times. The chain is built from TRBV20-1 and TRBJ2-7; D is possibly TRBD1 or TRBD2 (6 bases each). Germline lookup yields CDR1 DFQATT and CDR2 SNEGSKA (reference sequence). V was trimmed by 5 bases and J by 0 bases, leaving 11 bases between them. The CDR3 extends over 13 amino acids. This CDR3 is CSAGGGRSYEQYF. CDR3 DNA sequence: TGCAGTGCTGGAGGGGGGCGCTCCTACGAGCAGTACTTC.

This clonotype has a count of ten or more. The chain is built from TRBV10-3 and TRBJ2-7; TRBD2 matches at 11 bases. Germline V gene lookup returns CDR1 ENHRY and CDR2 SYGVKD. The CDR3 is 15 residues long. V gave up 3 bases and J gave up 6 bases; unmatched junction bases: 7. CDR3 amino acids: CAISDGTSGLGEQYF. Here the CDR3 DNA reads TGTGCCATCAGTGACGGGACTAGCGGTCTGGGCGAGCAGTACTTC.

CDR3 region: CASSGETGGNQPQHF. CDR3 DNA sequence: TGTGCCAGCAGTGGTGAGACAGGGGGTAACCAGCCCCAGCATTTT. V gene TRBV2 combines with J gene TRBJ1-5, with TRBD1 identical over 9 bases. The V gene end was trimmed by 4 bases and the J gene end by 7 bases; junction bases not matched to a gene: 8. The CDR3 runs to 15 residues. In germline, CDR1 is SNHLY, CDR2 FYNNEI. Filled out from reference TRBV2 and TRBJ1-5, the complete variable domain reads EPEVTQTPSHQVTQMGQEVILRCVPISNHLYFYWYRQILGQKVEFLVSFYNNEISEKSEIFDDQFSVERPDGSNFTLKIRSTKLEDSAMYFCASSGETGGNQPQHFGDGTRLSIL.

The chain employs TRBV12-3 or TRBV12-4 and TRBJ2-7; maybe TRBD2 (5 bases). V was clipped by 6 bases and J by 1 base, with 10 bases between them. CDR3 size: 13 residues. This CDR3 is CASRRRGSYEQYF. DNA of the CDR3: TGTGCCAGCAGGCGACGGGGATCCTACGAGCAGTACTTC.

V and J are TRBV19 and TRBJ2-1, with a possible D match to TRBD1 (6 bases). Germline values: CDR1 LNHDA, CDR2 SQIVND (reference sequence). The CDR3 spans 12 residues. Trimming left V 3 bases short and J 14 bases short, with 14 bases between. CDR3 amino acids: CASSMMGAREFF. Written as DNA, the CDR3 is TGTGCCAGTAGTATGATGGGGGCCCGGGAGTTCTTC.

This clonotype was detected only a few times. The chain employs TRBV15 and TRBJ2-1, with D unclear. CDR3 length: 13 residues. Trimming left V 5 bases short and J 0 bases short, with 5 bases between. Germline-derived CDR1 and CDR2 are LNHNV and YYDKDF (reference sequence). The CDR3 DNA reads TGTGCCACCAGCCCAAACTCCTACAATGAGCAGTTCTTC. Encoded protein: CATSPNSYNEQFF. The full variable domain, completed using reference TRBV15 and TRBJ2-1, is DAMVIQNPRYQVTQFGKPVTLSCSQTLNHNVMYWYQQKSSQAPKLLFHYYDKDFNNEADTPDNFQSRRPNTSFCFLDIRSPGLGDTAMYLCATSPNSYNEQFFGPGTRLTVL.

A remark on this clonotype: This may arise from a read error, as a much more abundant clone is one base away. The chain carries TRBV2 and TRBJ2-1, with 9 nucleotides matching TRBD1. J gave up 6 bases and V 6 bases, and 6 bases lay outside the gene matches. The CDR3 has 14 amino acids. Germline V gene lookup returns CDR1 SNHLY and CDR2 FYNNEI. The CDR3 bases are TGTGCCAGCAGGGACAGGGGATCATGCAATGAGCAGTTCTTC. Protein: CASRDRGSCNEQFF.

In its sample, this clonotype was seen a few times. A junction boundary mismatches the germline segment, possibly from a read error. The J gene is TRBJ2-3, the V gene TRBV5-5, with D maybe TRBD2 (5 bases). CDR1 and CDR2 (germline): SGHKS, YYEKEE (reference sequence). This CDR3 contains 16 residues. CDR3: CAGSSDSSGSPDTQYF. The CDR3 bases are TGTGCCGGCAGCTCCGACTCCAGCGGCTCTCCAGATACGCAGTATTTT.

This clonotype was detected many times. The chain carries TRBV7-8 and TRBJ2-7; D perhaps matches TRBD1 (5 bases). Germline values: CDR1 SGHVS, CDR2 FQNEAQ. This CDR3 has 15 amino acids. V dropped 5 bases and J dropped 3 bases, with 17 bases sitting between them. The CDR3 sequence: CASSPNRVGDYEQYF. CDR3 nucleotides: TGTGCCAGCAGCCCCAACCGGGTAGGGGACTACGAGCAGTACTTC. The full variable domain, its missing parts supplied by reference TRBV7-8 and TRBJ2-7, is GAGVSQSPRYKVAKRGQDVALRCDPISGHVSLFWYQQALGQGPEFLTYFQNEAQLDKSGLPSDRFFAERPEGSVSTLKIQRTQQEDSAVYLCASSPNRVGDYEQYFGPGTRLTVT.

This clonotype was detected ten times or more. This chain joins TRBV11-2 and TRBJ1-4; no definite D call. Germline V lookup: CDR1 SGHAT, CDR2 FQNNGV. V was clipped by 2 bases and J by 8 bases, with 3 bases between them. The CDR3 contains 11 residues. This CDR3 is CASSLMEKLFF. The CDR3 bases are TGTGCCAGCAGCTTAATGGAAAAACTGTTTTTT.

This clonotype was picked up many times. The chain joins TRBV27 to TRBJ2-3; the D gene is possibly TRBD2 (5 bases). CDR1 MNHEY and CDR2 SMNVEV come from the germline V gene (reference sequence). The V end was cut by 6 bases, the J end by 3 bases, with 13 bases between. The CDR3 runs to 14 residues. CDR3 sequence reads: CASSLTRLTDTQYF. The CDR3 coding sequence is TGTGCCAGCAGCTTGACCCGACTAACAGATACGCAGTATTTT.